The present entry profiles one T cell receptor (beta chain) with its context. Its matching antigen is unknown. The PCR ran on 60 Vbeta and 13 Jbeta primers. Assay: immunoSEQ multiplex PCR; the TCRdb copy retains only in-frame clones and omits some. Of roughly 240,000 clones in the sample, approximately 85% are singletons; the top ten hold 0.24%. This specimen comes from a study of cytomegalovirus exposure and HLA in healthy donors. Notes on the study in general: Published work reported that the classifier diagnosed cytomegalovirus status with high specificity and sensitivity. The listing of 150 to 200 TCR beta chains classed them as cytomegalovirus-associated.

The CDR3 is 12 amino acids. CDR1 SGDLS and CDR2 YYNGEE come from the germline V gene. V was trimmed by 2 bases and J by 5 bases, leaving 6 bases between them. At the time of sampling, donors were nominally healthy, though unrecorded immune exposures were likely. The chain joins TRBV9 to TRBJ2-3, with D possibly matching TRBD1 (5 bases). The sequence derives from a girl aged 2-15 years in good health and CMV-seronegative. The sample taken for sequencing was PBMCs. The CDR3 sequence: CASSVGLDTQYF. The CDR3 DNA reads as TGTGCCAGCAGCGTGGGGCTAGATACGCAGTATTTT.